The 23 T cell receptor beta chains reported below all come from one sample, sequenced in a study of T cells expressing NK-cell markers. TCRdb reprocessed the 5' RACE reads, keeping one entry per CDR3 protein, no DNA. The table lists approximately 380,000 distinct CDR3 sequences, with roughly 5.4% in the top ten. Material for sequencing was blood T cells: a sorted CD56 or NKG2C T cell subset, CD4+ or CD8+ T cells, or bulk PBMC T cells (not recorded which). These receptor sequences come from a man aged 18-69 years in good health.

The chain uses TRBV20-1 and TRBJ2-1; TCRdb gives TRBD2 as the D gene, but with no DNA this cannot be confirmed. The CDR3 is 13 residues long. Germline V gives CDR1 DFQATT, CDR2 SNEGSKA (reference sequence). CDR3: CSAHPLHKNEQFF.

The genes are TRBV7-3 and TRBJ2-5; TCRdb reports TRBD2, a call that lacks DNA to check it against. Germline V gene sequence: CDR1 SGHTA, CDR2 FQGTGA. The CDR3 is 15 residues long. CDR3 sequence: CASSPSPAGFETQYF. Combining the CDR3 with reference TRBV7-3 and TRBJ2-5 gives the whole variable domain GAGVSQTPSNKVTEKGKYVELRCDPISGHTALYWYRQSLGQGPEFLIYFQGTGAADDSGLPNDRFFAVRPEGSVSTLKIQRTERGDSAVYLCASSPSPAGFETQYFGPGTRLLVL.

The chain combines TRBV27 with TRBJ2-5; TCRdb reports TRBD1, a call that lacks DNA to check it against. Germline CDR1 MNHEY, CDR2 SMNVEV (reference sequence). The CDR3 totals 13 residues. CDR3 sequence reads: CASTRGTEETQYF.

CDR3 residues: CASSLLAGGGNEQFF. This chain joins TRBV5-1 and TRBJ2-1; TCRdb's D gene call, TRBD2, goes unchecked for lack of DNA. This CDR3 is 15 amino acids long. The V gene's germline CDR1 is SGHRS and CDR2 YFSETQ. The full variable domain, its missing parts supplied by reference TRBV5-1 and TRBJ2-1, is KAGVTQTPRYLIKTRGQQVTLSCSPISGHRSVSWYQQTPGQGLQFLFEYFSETQRNKGNFPGRFSGRQFSNSRSEMNVSTLELGDSALYLCASSLLAGGGNEQFFGPGTRLTVL.

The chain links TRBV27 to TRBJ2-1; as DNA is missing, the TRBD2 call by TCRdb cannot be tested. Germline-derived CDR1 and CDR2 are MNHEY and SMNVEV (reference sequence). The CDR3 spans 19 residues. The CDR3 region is CASSFRLAGVSLSYNEQFF.

CDR3 protein: CASSHWGTSGYTF. This chain connects TRBV4-2 to TRBJ1-2. The CDR3 length is 13 residues. Germline CDR1 is LGHNA and CDR2 is YNFKEQ.

CDR3 region: CASSEEWLAKNTGELFF. This chain uses TRBV3-1 with TRBJ2-2; TCRdb's D call, TRBD2, is unchecked because there is no DNA. Germline-derived CDR1 and CDR2 are LGHDT and YNNKEL (reference sequence). The CDR3 is 17 residues long.

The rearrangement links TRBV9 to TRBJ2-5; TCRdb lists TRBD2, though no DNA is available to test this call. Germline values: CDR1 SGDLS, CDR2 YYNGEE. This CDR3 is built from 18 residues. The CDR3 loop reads CASSVEGGSGWGRETQYF.

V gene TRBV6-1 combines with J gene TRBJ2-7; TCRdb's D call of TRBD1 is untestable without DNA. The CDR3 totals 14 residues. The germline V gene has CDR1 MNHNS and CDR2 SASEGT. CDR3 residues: CASTRPHTLGEQYF.

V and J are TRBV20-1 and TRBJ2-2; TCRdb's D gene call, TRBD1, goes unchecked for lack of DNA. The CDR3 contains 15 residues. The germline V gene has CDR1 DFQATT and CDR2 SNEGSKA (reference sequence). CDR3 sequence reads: CSARQARENTGELFF.

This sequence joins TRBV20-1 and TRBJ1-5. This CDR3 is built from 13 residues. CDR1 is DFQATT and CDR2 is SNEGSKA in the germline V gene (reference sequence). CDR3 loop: CSAYRALDQPQHF.

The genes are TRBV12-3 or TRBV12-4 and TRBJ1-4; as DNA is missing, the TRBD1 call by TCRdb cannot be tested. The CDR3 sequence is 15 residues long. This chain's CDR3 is CASSSQGTVNEKLFF.

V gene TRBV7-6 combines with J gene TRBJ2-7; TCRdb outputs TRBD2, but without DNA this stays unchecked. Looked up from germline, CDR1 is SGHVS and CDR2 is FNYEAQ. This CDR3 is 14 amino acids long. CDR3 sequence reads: CASSLLGRVGEQYF.

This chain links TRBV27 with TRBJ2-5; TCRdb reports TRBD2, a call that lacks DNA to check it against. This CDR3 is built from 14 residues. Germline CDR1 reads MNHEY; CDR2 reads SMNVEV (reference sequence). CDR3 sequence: CASSLLAGRETQYF.

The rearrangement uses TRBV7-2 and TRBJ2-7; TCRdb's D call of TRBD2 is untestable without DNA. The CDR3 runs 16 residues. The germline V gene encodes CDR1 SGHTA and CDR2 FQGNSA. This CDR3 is CASSSFRALGTYEQYF.

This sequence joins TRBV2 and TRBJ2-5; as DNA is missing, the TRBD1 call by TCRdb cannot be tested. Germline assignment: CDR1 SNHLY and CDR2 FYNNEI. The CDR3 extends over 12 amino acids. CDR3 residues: CASDRGGETQYF.

CDR3 residues: CASSPVGNVGVEQYF. The chain couples TRBV9 to TRBJ2-7; TCRdb's assignment of TRBD1 cannot be checked, as there is no DNA. The CDR3 extends over 15 amino acids. Germline V lookup: CDR1 SGDLS, CDR2 YYNGEE.

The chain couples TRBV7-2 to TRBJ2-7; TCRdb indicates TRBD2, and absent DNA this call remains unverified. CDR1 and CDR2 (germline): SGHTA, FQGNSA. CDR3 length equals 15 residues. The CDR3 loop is CASSPRTSGNYEQYF.

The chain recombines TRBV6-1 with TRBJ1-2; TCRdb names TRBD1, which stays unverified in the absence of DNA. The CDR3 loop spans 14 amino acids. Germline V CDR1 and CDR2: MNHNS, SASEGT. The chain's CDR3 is CASSEITGPGGYTF.

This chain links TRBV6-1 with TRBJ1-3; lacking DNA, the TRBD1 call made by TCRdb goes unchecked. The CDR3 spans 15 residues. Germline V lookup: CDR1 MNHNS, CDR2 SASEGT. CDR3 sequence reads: CASSWDRAPGNTIYF.

The chain's CDR3 is CASSLGQGGRGLTSETQYF. This rearrangement joins TRBV5-1 to TRBJ2-5; TCRdb lists TRBD1, though no DNA is available to test this call. The CDR3 sequence is 19 residues long. CDR1 and CDR2 from the germline V gene are SGHRS and YFSETQ.

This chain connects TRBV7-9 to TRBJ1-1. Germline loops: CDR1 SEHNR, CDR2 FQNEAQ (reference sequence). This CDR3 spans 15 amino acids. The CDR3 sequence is CASSLGRGGNTEAFF.

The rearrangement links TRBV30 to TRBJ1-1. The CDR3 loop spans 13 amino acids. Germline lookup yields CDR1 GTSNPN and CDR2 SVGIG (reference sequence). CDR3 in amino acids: CAWDRRVNTEAFF.